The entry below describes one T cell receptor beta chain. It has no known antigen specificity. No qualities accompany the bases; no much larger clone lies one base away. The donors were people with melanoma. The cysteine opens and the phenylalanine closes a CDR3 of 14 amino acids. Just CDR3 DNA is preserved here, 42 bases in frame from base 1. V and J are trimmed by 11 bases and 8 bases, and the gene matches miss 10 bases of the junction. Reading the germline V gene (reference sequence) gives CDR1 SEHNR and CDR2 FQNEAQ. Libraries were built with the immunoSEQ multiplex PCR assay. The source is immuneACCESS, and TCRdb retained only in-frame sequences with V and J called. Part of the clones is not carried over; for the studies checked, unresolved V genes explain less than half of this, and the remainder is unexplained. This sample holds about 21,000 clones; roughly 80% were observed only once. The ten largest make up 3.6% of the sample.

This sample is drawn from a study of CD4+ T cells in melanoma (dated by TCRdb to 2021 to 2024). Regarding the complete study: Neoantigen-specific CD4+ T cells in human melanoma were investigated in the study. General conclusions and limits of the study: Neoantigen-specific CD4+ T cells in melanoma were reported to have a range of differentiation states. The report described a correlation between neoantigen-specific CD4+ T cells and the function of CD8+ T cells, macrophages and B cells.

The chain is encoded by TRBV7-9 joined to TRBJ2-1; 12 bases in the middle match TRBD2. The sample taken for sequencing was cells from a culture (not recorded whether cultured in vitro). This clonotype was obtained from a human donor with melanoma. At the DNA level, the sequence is TGTGCCGGAAAGACTAGCGGGGGTGGAGATGAGCAGTTCTTC. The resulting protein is CAGKTSGGGDEQFF. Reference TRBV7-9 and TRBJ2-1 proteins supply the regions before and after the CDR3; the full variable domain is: DTGVSQNPRHKITKRGQNVTFRCDPISEHNRLYWYRQTLGQGPEFLTYFQNEAQLEKSRLLSDRFSAERPKGSFSTLEIQRTEQGDSAMYLCAGKTSGGGDEQFFGPGTRLTVL.